Below are 26 T cell receptor beta chains sequenced from a single sample in a study of blood T cell repertoires in COVID-19. Assay used: immunoSEQ multiplex PCR; TCRdb lists only in-frame clones, some missing. Among about 160,000 clones listed, 85% to 90% were seen once. Sequences were obtained from peripheral blood. These receptors all come from a woman in her 70s with COVID-19, enrolled during active disease.

This clone has more than one count but fewer than ten. The rearrangement links TRBV5-1 to TRBJ2-1; D may be TRBD2 (6 bases). Germline V lookup: CDR1 SGHRS, CDR2 YFSETQ. The ends were cut back, 4 bases at V and 7 bases at J, with 15 bases in the middle. This CDR3 comprises 14 residues. The CDR3 DNA reads TGCGCCAGCAGCCTCACGGGACTCCCTAATGAGCAGTTCTTC. Translation: CASSLTGLPNEQFF.

This clone was recorded only once. DNA of the CDR3: TGCAGCGTTGAAAGGGGGGGCCTGAGTGAGCAGTTCTTC. This sequence encodes CSVERGGLSEQFF. The chain is built from TRBV29-1 and TRBJ2-1; tentatively, D is TRBD2 (7 bases). V was trimmed by 2 bases and J by 9 bases, leaving 14 bases between them. CDR1 is SQVTM, CDR2 ANQGSEA, per germline. CDR3 length: 13 amino acids.

The chain joins TRBV6-1 to TRBJ1-1; the match to TRBD1 covers 9 bases. The CDR3 is 15 residues long. CDR1 and CDR2 (germline): MNHNS, SASEGT. Germline trimming cut 2 bases from V and 5 bases from J; bases unmatched to any gene: 6. The chain's CDR3 is CASSEPVTGGTEAFF. CDR3 coding DNA: TGTGCCAGCAGTGAACCCGTGACAGGGGGGACTGAAGCTTTCTTT.

The J gene is TRBJ2-1, the V gene TRBV5-4; D is unclear. The CDR3 length is 12 residues. The V and J ends lost 0 bases and 8 bases respectively, with 6 bases between them. Germline CDR1 and CDR2: SGHNT and YYREEE (reference sequence). CDR3 sequence (DNA): TGTGCCAGCAGCTTGGAAATCTATGAGCAGTTCTTC. As protein: CASSLEIYEQFF.

V and J are TRBV30 and TRBJ2-7; D possibly corresponds to TRBD1 (6 bases). Trimming took off 6 bases at V and 0 bases at J, with 9 bases between the two ends. Germline V gene data show CDR1 as GTSNPN and CDR2 as SVGIG (reference sequence). The length of the CDR3 is 12 residues. The CDR3 loop is CACGQSSYEQYF. CDR3 coding DNA: TGTGCCTGTGGACAGTCCTCCTACGAGCAGTACTTC.

The rearrangement joins TRBV15 to TRBJ2-1, with TRBD1 identical over 12 bases. Germline loops: CDR1 LNHNV, CDR2 YYDKDF (reference sequence). This CDR3 is 15 amino acids long. V was pared by 1 base and J by 11 bases, with 6 bases of the junction left unmatched. The CDR3 region is CATSRGGTGGDKQFF. DNA of the CDR3: TGTGCCACCAGCAGAGGCGGGACAGGGGGCGATAAGCAGTTCTTC.

V and J are TRBV5-6 and TRBJ1-6; 11 nucleotides match TRBD1. V shed 2 bases and J 9 bases; nucleotides not matched to a gene: 7. Germline CDR1 is SGHDT and CDR2 is YYEEEE. The CDR3 is 16 amino acids. CDR3 loop: CASSFAGTGGSSPLHF. In DNA form, the CDR3 reads TGTGCCAGCAGCTTCGCCGGGACAGGGGGTTCTTCACCCCTCCACTTT.

The chain has TRBV6-5 and TRBJ2-5, with a tentative D call TRBD2 (7 bases). In germline, CDR1 is MNHEY, CDR2 SVGAGI. This CDR3 is built from 16 residues. The germline V and J ends were trimmed by 2 bases and 4 bases, with 17 bases remaining between them. The CDR3 DNA reads TGTGCCAGCAGTTACGCGGTTTCGGGGGGCCCAGAGACCCAGTACTTC. It specifies CASSYAVSGGPETQYF.

The genes are TRBV6-1 and TRBJ1-1; 10 bases map to TRBD1. CDR3 size: 16 residues. With 3 bases clipped from V and 6 bases from J, the junction kept 10 bases outside the gene matches. Germline values: CDR1 MNHNS, CDR2 SASEGT. The CDR3 sequence is CASSDDLGTGVPEAFF. In DNA form, the CDR3 reads TGTGCCAGCAGTGATGACCTCGGGACAGGGGTCCCTGAAGCTTTCTTT.

The chain uses TRBV7-9 and TRBJ2-3, with 7 bases lining up with TRBD2. CDR3 length: 17 amino acids. V lost 2 bases, J lost 1 base, and 9 bases stayed unmatched. CDR1 and CDR2 (germline): SEHNR, FQNEAQ (reference sequence). CDR3 DNA: TGTGCCAGCAGCTTAATTCAGGCTAGCGGCCGCACAGATACGCAGTATTTT. As protein: CASSLIQASGRTDTQYF.

This sequence joins TRBV27 and TRBJ2-2; 8 bases fit TRBD1. The CDR3 has 14 residues. CDR1 is MNHEY, CDR2 SMNVEV, per germline (reference sequence). The J segment lost 6 bases and the V segment lost 5 bases, leaving 5 bases of the junction unmatched. The CDR3 DNA reads as TGTGCCAGCAGTCAAAGACAGGGGCCCGGGGAGCTGTTTTTT. Translation: CASSQRQGPGELFF.

The CDR3 spells CASRPGTGRAGELFF. DNA for the CDR3: TGTGCCAGCAGGCCAGGGACAGGGAGGGCCGGGGAGCTGTTTTTT. The rearrangement joins TRBV7-8 to TRBJ2-2; 9 nucleotides line up with TRBD1. Trimming removed 6 bases from V and 6 bases from J; junction bases left unmatched: 8. Germline values: CDR1 SGHVS, CDR2 FQNEAQ. CDR3 size: 15 residues.

V and J are TRBV6-5 and TRBJ1-2; 7 nucleotides line up with TRBD1. Per germline, CDR1 MNHEY and CDR2 SVGAGI. After removal of 6 bases from V and 4 bases from J, the junction contained 5 bases not matched to a gene. The length of the CDR3 is 13 residues. In DNA form, the CDR3 reads TGTGCCAGCAGACTGACAGGGATCTATGGCTACACCTTC. It encodes CASRLTGIYGYTF.

This clone was seen a few times. The rearrangement uses TRBV5-1 and TRBJ2-1, with TRBD1 matching over 9 bases. The germline V gene encodes CDR1 SGHRS and CDR2 YFSETQ. The CDR3 contains 16 residues. The V gene end was trimmed by 4 bases and the J gene end by 3 bases; junction bases not matched to a gene: 8. CDR3 loop: CASSRLGQGFYNEQFF. DNA of the CDR3: TGCGCCAGCAGCCGGTTGGGACAGGGATTCTACAATGAGCAGTTCTTC. Drawing the rest from reference TRBV5-1 and TRBJ2-1, the complete variable domain is KAGVTQTPRYLIKTRGQQVTLSCSPISGHRSVSWYQQTPGQGLQFLFEYFSETQRNKGNFPGRFSGRQFSNSRSEMNVSTLELGDSALYLCASSRLGQGFYNEQFFGPGTRLTVL.

The chain couples TRBV19 to TRBJ1-2; perhaps TRBD1 as D (6 bases). This CDR3 spans 14 amino acids. The germline V and J ends were trimmed by 5 bases and 4 bases, with 14 bases remaining between them. The germline V gene encodes CDR1 LNHDA and CDR2 SQIVND (reference sequence). CDR3: CASSARGQPYGYTF. The CDR3 nucleotides are TGTGCCAGTAGTGCTAGGGGACAACCCTATGGCTACACCTTC.

The V and J genes are TRBV5-4 and TRBJ1-5; D call uncertain. The CDR3 extends over 14 amino acids. Germline CDR1 SGHNT, CDR2 YYREEE (reference sequence). Between the trimmed V and J ends, which lost 1 base and 3 bases, there was a span of 8 bases. The CDR3 region has the DNA TGTGCCAGCAGCTTGCCCGGGGACAATCAGCCCCAGCATTTT. The encoded protein is CASSLPGDNQPQHF.

The chain links TRBV2 to TRBJ2-3, with 10 bases fitting TRBD1. The junction had 2 bases not matched to a gene; V was cut back by 2 bases and J by 0 bases. This CDR3 is 16 amino acids long. Per the germline V gene, CDR1 is SNHLY and CDR2 is FYNNEI. The CDR3 sequence is CASSERTGGSTDTQYF. For the CDR3, the DNA is TGTGCCAGCAGTGAACGGACAGGGGGGAGCACAGATACGCAGTATTTT.

This chain connects TRBV3-1 (or the pseudogene TRBV3-2) to TRBJ1-1; D is uncertain. This CDR3 comprises 12 residues. CDR1 is LGHDT and CDR2 is YNNKEL in the germline V gene (reference sequence). V lost 0 bases, J lost 6 bases, and 5 bases lay in between. In DNA, the CDR3 is TGTGCCAGCAGCCAAGATGCGGCTGAAGCTTTCTTT. Translated, it gives CASSQDAAEAFF.

V gene TRBV5-1 combines with J gene TRBJ1-3; the match to TRBD1 covers 9 bases. Germline V CDR1 and CDR2: SGHRS, YFSETQ. The CDR3 extends over 14 amino acids. J gave up 8 bases and V 8 bases, and 11 bases lay outside the gene matches. CDR3 in amino acids: CASRRTGDAYTIYF. CDR3 nucleotide sequence: TGCGCCAGTCGAAGGACAGGGGATGCGTACACCATATATTTT.

The rearrangement joins TRBV10-1 to TRBJ1-2; 9 positions agree with TRBD1. Germline V lookup: CDR1 WNHNN, CDR2 SYGVQD (reference sequence). V shed 6 bases and J 5 bases; nucleotides not matched to a gene: 4. The CDR3 is 13 amino acids. The CDR3 here is CASSLTGGYGYTF. The CDR3 nucleotides read TGCGCCAGCAGCCTGACAGGGGGATATGGCTACACCTTC.

This clone has ten or more counts. The rearrangement joins TRBV6-2 or TRBV6-3 to TRBJ2-1, with D unresolved. In germline, CDR1 is MNHEY, CDR2 SVGEGT. The V end lost 3 bases, the J end lost 4 bases, and 13 bases lay between the germline ends. The CDR3 loop spans 15 amino acids. The CDR3 here is CASSYSEQPYNEQFF. For the CDR3, the DNA is TGTGCCAGCAGTTATTCGGAACAGCCGTACAATGAGCAGTTCTTC.

This sequence joins TRBV6-1 and TRBJ2-1, with D uncertain. CDR1 is MNHNS, CDR2 SASEGT, per germline. CDR3 length equals 17 residues. Trimming stripped 0 bases from V and 0 bases from J, with 12 bases between. CDR3 DNA sequence: TGTGCCAGCAGTGAAGCACCGGATTACAGCTCCTACAATGAGCAGTTCTTC. It codes for CASSEAPDYSSYNEQFF.

V gene TRBV2 combines with J gene TRBJ1-2, with D unresolved. Trimming took off 8 bases at V and 7 bases at J, with 14 bases between the two ends. CDR1 SNHLY and CDR2 FYNNEI come from the germline V gene. This CDR3 spans 12 amino acids. The CDR3 spells CASLLLRAGYTF. CDR3 in DNA: TGTGCCAGCTTACTTTTGAGGGCTGGCTACACCTTC.

The chain recombines TRBV19 with TRBJ1-6, with 11 bases fitting TRBD1. Germline assignment: CDR1 LNHDA and CDR2 SQIVND (reference sequence). The ends lost 5 bases at V and 0 bases at J; junction bases unmatched: 3. This CDR3 contains 17 residues. The CDR3 sequence is CASSPGTGGSYNSPLHF. The CDR3 DNA reads as TGTGCCAGTAGTCCGGGGACAGGGGGCTCCTATAATTCACCCCTCCACTTT.

The V call is TRBV10-2, the J call TRBJ1-1; possible D gene TRBD1, 6 bases. Germline V gene lookup returns CDR1 WSHSY and CDR2 SAAADI. There are 13 residues in the CDR3. V lost 8 bases and J lost 1, with 11 bases in between. CDR3 loop: CASAGQPNTEAFF. Here the CDR3 DNA reads TGCGCCAGCGCTGGACAGCCGAACACTGAAGCTTTCTTT.

Concerning this clone itself: Given a much more abundant clone one base away, this may be a read error. Additional DNA sequences in this sample encode the identical CDR3. The V and J genes are TRBV29-1 and TRBJ2-5; 8 bases are a match to TRBD2. Germline values: CDR1 SQVTM, CDR2 ANQGSEA. CDR3 length: 14 residues. The CDR3 region is CRVGGPGGGETQYF. The CDR3 coding sequence is TGCCGCGTTGGGGGCCCGGGGGGGGGAGAGACCCAGTACTTC.